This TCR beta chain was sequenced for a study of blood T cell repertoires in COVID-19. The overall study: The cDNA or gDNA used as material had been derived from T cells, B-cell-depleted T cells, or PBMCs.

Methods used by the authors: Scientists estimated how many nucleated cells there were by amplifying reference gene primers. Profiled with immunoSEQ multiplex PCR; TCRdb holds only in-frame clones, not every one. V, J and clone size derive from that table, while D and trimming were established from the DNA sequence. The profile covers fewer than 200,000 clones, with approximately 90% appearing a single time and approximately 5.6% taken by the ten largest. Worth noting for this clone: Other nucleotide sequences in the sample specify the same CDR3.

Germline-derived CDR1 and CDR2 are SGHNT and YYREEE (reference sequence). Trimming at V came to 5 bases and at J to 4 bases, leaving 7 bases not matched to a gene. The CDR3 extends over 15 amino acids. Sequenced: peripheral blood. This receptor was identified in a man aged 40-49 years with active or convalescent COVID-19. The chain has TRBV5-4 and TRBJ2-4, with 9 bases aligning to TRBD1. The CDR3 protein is CASSPPGQGKNIQYF. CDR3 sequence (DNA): TGTGCCAGCAGTCCTCCGGGACAGGGAAAAAACATTCAGTACTTC.